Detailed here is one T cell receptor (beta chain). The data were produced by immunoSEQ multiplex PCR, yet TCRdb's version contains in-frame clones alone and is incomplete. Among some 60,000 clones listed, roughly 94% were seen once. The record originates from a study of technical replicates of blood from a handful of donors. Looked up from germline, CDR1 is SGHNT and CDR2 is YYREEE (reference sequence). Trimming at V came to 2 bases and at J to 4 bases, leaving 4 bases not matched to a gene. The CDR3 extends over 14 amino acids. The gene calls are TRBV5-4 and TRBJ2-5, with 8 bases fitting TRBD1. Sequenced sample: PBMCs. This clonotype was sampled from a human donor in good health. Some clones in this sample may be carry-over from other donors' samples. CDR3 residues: CASSFRDRLETQYF. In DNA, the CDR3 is TGTGCCAGCAGCTTCCGGGACAGGTTAGAGACCCAGTACTTC.